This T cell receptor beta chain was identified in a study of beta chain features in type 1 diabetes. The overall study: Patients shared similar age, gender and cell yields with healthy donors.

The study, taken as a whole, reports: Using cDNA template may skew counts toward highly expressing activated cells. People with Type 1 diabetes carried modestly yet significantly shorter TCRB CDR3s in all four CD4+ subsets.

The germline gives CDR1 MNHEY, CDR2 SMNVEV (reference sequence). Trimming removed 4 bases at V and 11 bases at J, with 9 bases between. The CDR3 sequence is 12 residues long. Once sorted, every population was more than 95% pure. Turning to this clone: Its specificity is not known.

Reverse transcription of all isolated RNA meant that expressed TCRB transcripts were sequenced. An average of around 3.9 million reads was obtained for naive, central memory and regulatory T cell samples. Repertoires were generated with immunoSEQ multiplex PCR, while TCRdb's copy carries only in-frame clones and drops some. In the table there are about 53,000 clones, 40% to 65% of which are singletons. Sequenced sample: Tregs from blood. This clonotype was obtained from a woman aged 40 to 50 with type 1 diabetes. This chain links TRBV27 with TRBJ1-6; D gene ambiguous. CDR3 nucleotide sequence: TGTGCCAGCAGTTCCCCTCAGACACCCCTCCACTTT. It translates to CASSSPQTPLHF.